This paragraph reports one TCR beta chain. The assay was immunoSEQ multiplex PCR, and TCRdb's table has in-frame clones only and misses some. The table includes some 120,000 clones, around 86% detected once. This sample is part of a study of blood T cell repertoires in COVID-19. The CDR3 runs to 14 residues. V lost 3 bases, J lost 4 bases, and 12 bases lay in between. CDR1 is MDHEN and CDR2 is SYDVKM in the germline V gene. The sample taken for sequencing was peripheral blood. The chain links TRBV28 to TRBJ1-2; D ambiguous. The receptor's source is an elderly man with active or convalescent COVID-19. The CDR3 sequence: CASSFTLGLYGYTF. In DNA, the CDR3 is TGTGCCAGCAGTTTCACGCTCGGACTCTATGGCTACACCTTC.